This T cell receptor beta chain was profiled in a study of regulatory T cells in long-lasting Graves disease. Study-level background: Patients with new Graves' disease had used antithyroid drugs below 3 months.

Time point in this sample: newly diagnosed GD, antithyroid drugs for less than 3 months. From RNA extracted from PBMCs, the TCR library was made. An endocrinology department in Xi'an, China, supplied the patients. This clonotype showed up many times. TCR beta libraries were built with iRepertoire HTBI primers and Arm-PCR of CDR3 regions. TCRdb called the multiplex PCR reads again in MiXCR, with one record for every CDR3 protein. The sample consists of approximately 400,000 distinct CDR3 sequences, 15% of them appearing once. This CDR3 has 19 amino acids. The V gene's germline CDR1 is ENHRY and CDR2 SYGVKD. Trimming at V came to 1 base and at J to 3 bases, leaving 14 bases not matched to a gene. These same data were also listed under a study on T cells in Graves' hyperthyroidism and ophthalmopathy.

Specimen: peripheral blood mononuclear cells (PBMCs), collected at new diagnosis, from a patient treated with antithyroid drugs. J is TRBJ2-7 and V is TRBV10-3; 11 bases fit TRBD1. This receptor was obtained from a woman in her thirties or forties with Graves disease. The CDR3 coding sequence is TGTGCCATCAGTGAGTGGTCCCCTCGGGACAGGGGGGGGAACTACGAGCAGTACTTC. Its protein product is CAISEWSPRDRGGNYEQYF.